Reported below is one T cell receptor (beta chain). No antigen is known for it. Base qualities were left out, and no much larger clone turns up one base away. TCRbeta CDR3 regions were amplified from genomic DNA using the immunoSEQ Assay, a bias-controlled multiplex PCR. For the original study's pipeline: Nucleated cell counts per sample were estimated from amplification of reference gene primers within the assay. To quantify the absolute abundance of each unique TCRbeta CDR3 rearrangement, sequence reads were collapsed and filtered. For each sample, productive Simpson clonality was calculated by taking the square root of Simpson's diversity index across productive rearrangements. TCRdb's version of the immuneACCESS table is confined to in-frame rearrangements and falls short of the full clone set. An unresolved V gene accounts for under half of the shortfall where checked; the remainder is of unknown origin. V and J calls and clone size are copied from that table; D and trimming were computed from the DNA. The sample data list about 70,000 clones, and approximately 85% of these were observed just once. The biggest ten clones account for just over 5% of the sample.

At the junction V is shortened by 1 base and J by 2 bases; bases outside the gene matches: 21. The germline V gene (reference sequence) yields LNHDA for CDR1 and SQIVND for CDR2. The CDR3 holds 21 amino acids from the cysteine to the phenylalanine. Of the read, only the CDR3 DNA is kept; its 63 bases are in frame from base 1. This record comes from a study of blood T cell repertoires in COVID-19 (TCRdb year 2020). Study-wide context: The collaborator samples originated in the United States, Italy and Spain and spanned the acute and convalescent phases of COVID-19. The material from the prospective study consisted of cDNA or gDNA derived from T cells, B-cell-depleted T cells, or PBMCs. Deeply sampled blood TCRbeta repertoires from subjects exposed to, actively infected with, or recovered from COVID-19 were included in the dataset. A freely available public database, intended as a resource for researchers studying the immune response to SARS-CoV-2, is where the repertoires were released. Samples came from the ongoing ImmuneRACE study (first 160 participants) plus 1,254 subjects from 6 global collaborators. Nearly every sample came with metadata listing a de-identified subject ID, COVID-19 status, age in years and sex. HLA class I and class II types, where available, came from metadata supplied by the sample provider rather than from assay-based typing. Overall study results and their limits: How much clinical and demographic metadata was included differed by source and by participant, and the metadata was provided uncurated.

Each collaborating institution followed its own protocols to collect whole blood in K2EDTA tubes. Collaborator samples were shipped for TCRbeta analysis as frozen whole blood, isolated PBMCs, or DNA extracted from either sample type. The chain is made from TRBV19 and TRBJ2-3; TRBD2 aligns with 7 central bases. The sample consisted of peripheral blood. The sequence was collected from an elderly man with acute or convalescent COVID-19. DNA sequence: TGTGCCAGTAGTATAGTCGGGGTAGCGGGTACACCTTTGACCACCACAGATACGCAGTATTTT. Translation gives CASSIVGVAGTPLTTTDTQYF. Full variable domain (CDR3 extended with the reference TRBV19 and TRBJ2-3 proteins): DGGITQSPKYLFRKEGQNVTLSCEQNLNHDAMYWYRQDPGQGLRLIYYSQIVNDFQKGDIAEGYSVSREKKESFPLTVTSAQKNPTAFYLCASSIVGVAGTPLTTTDTQYFGPGTRLTVL.